The source of this TCR beta chain is a study of blood T cell repertoires in COVID-19 (dated by TCRdb to between 2020 and 2021). At the level of the whole study: Samples from collaborators originated in the United States, Italy and Spain and spanned both the acute and convalescent phases of COVID-19. Sample metadata almost always included a de-identified subject ID, COVID-19 status, age in years and sex. The samples were drawn from two sources: the first 160 participants of the ongoing ImmuneRACE study, and 1,000 to 1,500 subjects contributed by 6 global collaborators. The material from the prospective study consisted of cDNA or gDNA derived from T cells, B-cell-depleted T cells, or PBMCs. The repertoires were released in a freely available public database intended as a resource for research on the immune response to SARS-CoV-2. Where HLA class I and class II types were available, the types were taken from metadata supplied by the sample provider, not from assay-based typing. The dataset comprised deeply sampled blood TCRbeta repertoires from subjects exposed to, actively infected with, or recovered from COVID-19.

Enrolling through a virtual design, the prospective study's participants ranged in age from roughly 18 to 89 years and lived across roughly 23 United States geographic areas. Cohort assignment in the prospective study relied on participant-reported clinical history from a screening survey and a study questionnaire. For ImmuneRACE Cohort 3, a participant was defined as recovered based on two consecutive negative NP/OP PCR tests, clearance by a healthcare professional, or resolution of symptoms. In the prospective study, mobile phlebotomists collected whole blood, serum and a nasopharyngeal or oropharyngeal swab from each participant. Participants in the prospective study had the option to provide additional blood draws and questionnaires over a 2-month period. Before DNA extraction, prospective study blood samples were shipped either frozen or at room temperature. Measured from the cysteine to the phenylalanine, the CDR3 is 13 residues long. Here the CDR3 DNA is all that survives: 39 bases in frame from base 1. At the junction V is shortened by 2 bases and J by 5 bases, with 10 bases in between. CDR1 and CDR2, looked up from the germline V gene, are SGHRS and YFSETQ.

General study outcomes and caveats: The quantity of clinical and demographic metadata differed by source and by participant and was supplied without curation.

TCRbeta CDR3 regions were amplified from genomic DNA using the immunoSEQ Assay, a bias-controlled multiplex PCR. The source study handled its data this way. Within the assay, amplification of reference gene primers was used to estimate how many nucleated cells each sample contained. To quantify the absolute abundance of each unique TCRbeta CDR3 rearrangement, sequence reads were collapsed and filtered. For each sample, productive Simpson clonality was calculated as the square root of Simpson's diversity index over productive rearrangements. TCRdb provides this immuneACCESS table in a form limited to in-frame rearrangements. Some clones are lacking; in checked studies, under half of them reflect an unresolved V gene, and why the rest are absent is not known. The DNA gave D and trimming, while V, J and clone size come from that table. The sample table shows about 460,000 clones, and about 85% are seen once. The top ten constitute around 7.9% of the sample.

As concerns this clone: Its binding antigen is unknown. No much larger clone is present one base from it, and per-base qualities are unavailable.

The sequencing sample was made of PBMCs or T cells enriched from blood (not recorded which). The receptor's source is a woman aged 55-69 years who had recovered from COVID-19. The chain uses TRBV5-1 and TRBJ2-5; TRBD1 is perhaps the D gene, given 6 matching bases. CDR3 reads: CASSLGGSETQYF. The DNA reads as follows: TGCGCCAGCAGCTTAGGGGGTTCGGAGACCCAGTACTTC.